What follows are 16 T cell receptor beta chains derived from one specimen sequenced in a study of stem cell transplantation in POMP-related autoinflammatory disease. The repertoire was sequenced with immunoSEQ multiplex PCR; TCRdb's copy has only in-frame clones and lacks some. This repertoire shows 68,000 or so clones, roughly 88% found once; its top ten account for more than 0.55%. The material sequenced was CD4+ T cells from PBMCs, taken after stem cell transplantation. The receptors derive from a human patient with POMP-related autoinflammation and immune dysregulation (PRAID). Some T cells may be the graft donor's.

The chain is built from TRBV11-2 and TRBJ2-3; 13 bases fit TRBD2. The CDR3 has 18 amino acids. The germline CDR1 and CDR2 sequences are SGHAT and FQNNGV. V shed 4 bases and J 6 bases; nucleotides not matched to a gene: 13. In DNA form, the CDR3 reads TGTGCCAGCAGCTCCCCCTGGCGGACTAGCGGGAGTTCCGATACGCAGTATTTT. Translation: CASSSPWRTSGSSDTQYF.

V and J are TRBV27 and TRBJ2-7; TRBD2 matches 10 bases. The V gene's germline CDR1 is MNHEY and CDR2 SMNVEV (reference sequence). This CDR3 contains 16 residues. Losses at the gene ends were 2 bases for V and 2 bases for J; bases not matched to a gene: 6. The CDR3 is CASSLVRLAGAYEQYF. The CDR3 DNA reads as TGTGCCAGCAGTTTAGTTCGGCTAGCGGGGGCCTACGAGCAGTACTTC.

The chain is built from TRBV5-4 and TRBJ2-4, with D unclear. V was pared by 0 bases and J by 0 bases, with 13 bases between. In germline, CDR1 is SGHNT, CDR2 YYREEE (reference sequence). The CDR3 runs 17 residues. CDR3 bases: TGTGCCAGCAGCTTGGTAGCCCATCCTGAAGCCAAAAACATTCAGTACTTC. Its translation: CASSLVAHPEAKNIQYF.

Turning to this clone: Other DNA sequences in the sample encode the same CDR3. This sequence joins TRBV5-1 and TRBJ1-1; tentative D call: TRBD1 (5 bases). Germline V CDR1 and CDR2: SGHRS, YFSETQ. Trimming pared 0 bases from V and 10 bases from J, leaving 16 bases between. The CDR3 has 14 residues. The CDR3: CASSLERGRVGAFF. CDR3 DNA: TGCGCCAGCAGCTTGGAAAGGGGCCGGGTGGGAGCTTTCTTT.

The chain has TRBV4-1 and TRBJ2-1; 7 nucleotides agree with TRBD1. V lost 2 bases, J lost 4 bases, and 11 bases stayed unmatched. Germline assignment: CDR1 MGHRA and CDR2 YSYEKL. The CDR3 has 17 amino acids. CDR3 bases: TGCGCCAGCAGCCAATTAGTGGGACAGAGTATTTACAATGAGCAGTTCTTC. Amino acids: CASSQLVGQSIYNEQFF.

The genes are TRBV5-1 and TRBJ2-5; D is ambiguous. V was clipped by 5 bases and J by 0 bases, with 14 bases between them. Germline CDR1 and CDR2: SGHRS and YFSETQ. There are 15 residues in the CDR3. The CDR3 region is CASRGSVWDQETQYF. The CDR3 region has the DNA TGCGCCAGCAGGGGTTCGGTTTGGGACCAAGAGACCCAGTACTTC.

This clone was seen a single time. Written as DNA, the CDR3 is TGCGCCAGCAGCGATTTGGAGACCCAGTACTTC. Translated, it gives CASSDLETQYF. V is TRBV5-1 and J is TRBJ2-5; D unresolved. V lost 4 bases and J 5 bases, leaving 6 bases between the germline ends. The CDR3 has 11 amino acids. CDR1 SGHRS and CDR2 YFSETQ come from the germline V gene.

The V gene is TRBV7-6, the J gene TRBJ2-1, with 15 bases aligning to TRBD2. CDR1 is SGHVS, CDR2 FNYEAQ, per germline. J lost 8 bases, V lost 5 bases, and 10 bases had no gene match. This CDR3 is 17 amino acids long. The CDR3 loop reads CASSIHGTSGGFYEQFF. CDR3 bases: TGTGCCAGCAGCATCCATGGGACTAGCGGGGGGTTCTATGAGCAGTTCTTC.

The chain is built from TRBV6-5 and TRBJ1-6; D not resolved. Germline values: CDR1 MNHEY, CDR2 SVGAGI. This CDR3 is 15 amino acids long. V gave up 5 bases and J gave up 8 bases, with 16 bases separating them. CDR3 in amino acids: CASSLEVQLYSPLHF. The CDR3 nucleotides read TGTGCCAGCAGTCTCGAAGTACAGCTCTATTCACCCCTCCACTTT.

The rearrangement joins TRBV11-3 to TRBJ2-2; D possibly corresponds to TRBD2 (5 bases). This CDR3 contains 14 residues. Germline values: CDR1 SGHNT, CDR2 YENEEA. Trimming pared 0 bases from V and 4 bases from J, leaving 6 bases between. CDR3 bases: TGTGCCAGCAGCTTAGACGGACTCACCGGGGAGCTGTTTTTT. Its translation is CASSLDGLTGELFF.

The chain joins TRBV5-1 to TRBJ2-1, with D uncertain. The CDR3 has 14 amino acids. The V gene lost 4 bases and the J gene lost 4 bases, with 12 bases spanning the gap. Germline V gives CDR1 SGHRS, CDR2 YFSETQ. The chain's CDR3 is CASSTVPQYNEQFF. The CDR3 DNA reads TGCGCCAGCAGCACCGTACCGCAGTACAATGAGCAGTTCTTC.

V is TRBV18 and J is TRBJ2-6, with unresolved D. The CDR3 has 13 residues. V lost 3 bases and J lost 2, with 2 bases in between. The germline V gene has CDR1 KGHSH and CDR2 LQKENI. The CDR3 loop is CASSPAGANVLTF. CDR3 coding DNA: TGTGCCAGCTCACCTGCTGGGGCCAACGTCCTGACTTTC. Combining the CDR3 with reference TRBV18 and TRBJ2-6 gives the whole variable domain NAGVMQNPRHLVRRRGQEARLRCSPMKGHSHVYWYRQLPEEGLKFMVYLQKENIIDESGMPKERFSAEFPKEGPSILRIQQVVRGDSAAYFCASSPAGANVLTFGAGSRLTVL.

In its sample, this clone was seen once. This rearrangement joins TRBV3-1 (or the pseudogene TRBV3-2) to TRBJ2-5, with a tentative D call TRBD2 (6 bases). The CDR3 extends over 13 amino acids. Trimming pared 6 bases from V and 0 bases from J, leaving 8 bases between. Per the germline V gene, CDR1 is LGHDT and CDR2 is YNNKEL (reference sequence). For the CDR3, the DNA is TGTGCCAGCAGGGTAGCGGACCAAGAGACCCAGTACTTC. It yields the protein CASRVADQETQYF.

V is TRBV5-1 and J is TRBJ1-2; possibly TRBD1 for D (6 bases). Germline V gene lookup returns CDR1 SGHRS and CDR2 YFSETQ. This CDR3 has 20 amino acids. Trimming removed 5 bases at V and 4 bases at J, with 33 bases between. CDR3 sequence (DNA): TGCGCCAGCAGTCCCCAGGGGAGGGACGCGCTCCGCTCAGACCTCTATGGCTACACCTTC. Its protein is CASSPQGRDALRSDLYGYTF.

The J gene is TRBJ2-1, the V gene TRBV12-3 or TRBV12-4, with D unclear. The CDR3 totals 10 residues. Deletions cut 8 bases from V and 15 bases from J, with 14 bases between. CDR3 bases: TGTGCCAGCTCCTCGATCAACACGTTCTTC. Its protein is CASSSINTFF.

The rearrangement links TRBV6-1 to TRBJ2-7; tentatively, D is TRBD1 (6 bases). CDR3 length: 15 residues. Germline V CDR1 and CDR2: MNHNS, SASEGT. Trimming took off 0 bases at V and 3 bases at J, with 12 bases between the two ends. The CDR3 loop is CASSEAWTVYYEQYF. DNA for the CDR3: TGTGCCAGCAGTGAAGCGTGGACAGTCTACTACGAGCAGTACTTC.